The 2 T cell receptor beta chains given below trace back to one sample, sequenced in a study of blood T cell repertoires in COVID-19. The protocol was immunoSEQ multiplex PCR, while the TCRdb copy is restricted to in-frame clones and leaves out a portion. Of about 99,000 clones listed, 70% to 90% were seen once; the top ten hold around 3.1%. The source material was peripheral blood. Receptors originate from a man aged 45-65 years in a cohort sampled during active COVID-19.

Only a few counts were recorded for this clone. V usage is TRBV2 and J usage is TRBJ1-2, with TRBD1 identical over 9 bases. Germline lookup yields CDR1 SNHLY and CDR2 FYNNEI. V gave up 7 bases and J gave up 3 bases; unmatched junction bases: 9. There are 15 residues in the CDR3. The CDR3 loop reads CASTEGQGLYYGYTF. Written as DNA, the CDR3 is TGTGCCAGCACGGAAGGACAGGGGTTGTACTATGGCTACACCTTC. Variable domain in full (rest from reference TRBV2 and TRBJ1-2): EPEVTQTPSHQVTQMGQEVILRCVPISNHLYFYWYRQILGQKVEFLVSFYNNEISEKSEIFDDQFSVERPDGSNFTLKIRSTKLEDSAMYFCASTEGQGLYYGYTFGSGTRLTVV.

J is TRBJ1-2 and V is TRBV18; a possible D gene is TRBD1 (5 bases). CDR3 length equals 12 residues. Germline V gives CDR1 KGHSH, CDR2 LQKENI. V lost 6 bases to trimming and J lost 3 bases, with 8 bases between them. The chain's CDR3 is CASSQGYYGYTF. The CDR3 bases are TGTGCCAGCTCTCAGGGCTACTATGGCTACACCTTC.